The 20 T cell receptor beta chains listed next were all sequenced from one sample in a study of T cell responses to AZD1222 COVID-19 vaccine. The repertoire was sequenced with immunoSEQ multiplex PCR; TCRdb's copy has only in-frame clones and lacks some. The sample records about 130,000 clones, about 90% being singletons. Source: peripheral blood, taken on day 0 of AZD1222 vaccination. These receptors were taken from an adult in good health.

This clone was detected once. V and J are TRBV12-3 or TRBV12-4 and TRBJ2-3; 10 bases fit TRBD2. The CDR3 totals 13 residues. V gave up 6 bases and J gave up 5 bases; unmatched junction bases: 2. The DNA of the CDR3 is TGTGCCAGCAGGCGACTAGCGGGAGATACGCAGTATTTT. This codes for CASRRLAGDTQYF.

The rearrangement links TRBV2 to TRBJ1-1; no clear D gene. CDR3 length equals 14 residues. V was trimmed by 7 bases and J by 1 base, leaving 13 bases between them. Germline V gene sequence: CDR1 SNHLY, CDR2 FYNNEI. CDR3 coding DNA: TGTGCCAGCACTTCCTTCGGGGAGAACACTGAAGCTTTCTTT. The encoded protein is CASTSFGENTEAFF.

The V gene is TRBV19, the J gene TRBJ2-2; 9 bases are a match to TRBD1. V trimming: 6 bases; J trimming: 4 bases; junction bases outside the gene matches: 12. The CDR3 consists of 17 residues. In germline, CDR1 is LNHDA, CDR2 SQIVND (reference sequence). The CDR3 spells CASSGKTGTGITGELFF. DNA for the CDR3: TGTGCCAGTAGCGGAAAGACTGGGACAGGGATCACCGGGGAGCTGTTTTTT.

This clone was counted only a few times. The chain is built from TRBV6-5 and TRBJ2-2; TRBD1 or TRBD2 may be the D gene (5 bases each). V dropped 3 bases and J dropped 6 bases, with 8 bases sitting between them. The CDR3 consists of 13 residues. Germline assignment: CDR1 MNHEY and CDR2 SVGAGI. The CDR3 loop reads CASSYLGAGELFF. Written as DNA, the CDR3 is TGTGCCAGCAGTTATTTGGGGGCCGGGGAGCTGTTTTTT.

The chain joins TRBV5-4 to TRBJ1-4; no clear D gene. The V end was cut by 4 bases, the J end by 0 bases, with 10 bases between. Looked up from germline, CDR1 is SGHNT and CDR2 is YYREEE (reference sequence). The CDR3 runs 15 residues. CDR3 region: CASSPGETTNEKLFF. The CDR3 DNA reads TGTGCCAGCAGCCCCGGTGAGACAACTAATGAAAAACTGTTTTTT.

With respect to this clone: This CDR3 fails to terminate in the conserved phenylalanine or tryptophan, so it likely reflects a read error. The DNA is left out, because the CDR3 cannot be placed on it with certainty; the CDR3 is given as TCRdb lists it. This chain connects TRBV7-2 to TRBJ2-3; the listed D gene, TRBD2, was not tested against the DNA. Both ends counted, the CDR3 spans 8 residues. Per germline, CDR1 SGHTA and CDR2 FQGNSA. The CDR3 is CASSRSFL.

The chain links TRBV18 to TRBJ1-3; perhaps TRBD1 as D (6 bases). The CDR3 has 14 residues. The V gene's germline CDR1 is KGHSH and CDR2 LQKENI. V lost 3 bases, J lost 4 bases, and 10 bases lay in between. DNA of the CDR3: TGTGCCAGCTCACCCACGGGGGCAGGAAACACCATATATTTT. It specifies CASSPTGAGNTIYF.

With regard to this clone: Compared with germline, one end of the junction differs, possibly owing to a read error. The chain has TRBV9 and TRBJ2-7; no definite D call. This CDR3 contains 14 residues. Germline assignment: CDR1 SGDLS and CDR2 YYNGEE. The CDR3 reads CASSVDHSTLTKHF. The CDR3 DNA follows: TGTGCCAGCAGCGTAGATCATAGTACACTTACCAAACACTTC.

The chain uses TRBV21-1 and TRBJ1-2; the table assigns TRBD1, which was not confirmed against the DNA. TRBV21-1 is listed as a pseudogene. This CDR3 is built from 17 residues. The CDR3 protein is CASSIPGQGKGSDGYTF. The CDR3 bases are TGTGCCAGCAGCATACCGGGACAGGGTAAGGGTTCGGATGGCTACACCTTC.

This sequence joins TRBV6-5 and TRBJ2-6; perhaps TRBD2 as D (6 bases). CDR1 is MNHEY, CDR2 SVGAGI, per germline. The CDR3 extends over 15 amino acids. V lost 7 bases and J lost 0, with 10 bases in between. CDR3: CASIAGSSGANVLTF. CDR3 bases: TGTGCCAGCATTGCGGGAAGCTCTGGGGCCAACGTCCTGACTTTC.

The chain uses TRBV30 and TRBJ1-2; D gene ambiguous. The V and J ends lost 3 bases and 0 bases respectively, with 8 bases between them. The V gene's germline CDR1 is GTSNPN and CDR2 SVGIG (reference sequence). The length of the CDR3 is 13 residues. The chain's CDR3 is CAWRPTANYGYTF. DNA for the CDR3: TGTGCCTGGAGGCCAACAGCTAACTATGGCTACACCTTC.

The gene calls are TRBV28 and TRBJ1-5; TRBD1 aligns across 9 bases. This CDR3 has 15 amino acids. Looked up from germline, CDR1 is MDHEN and CDR2 is SYDVKM. Losses at the gene ends were 5 bases for V and 4 bases for J; bases not matched to a gene: 6. This CDR3 reads CASSIHRGPNQPQHF. Written as DNA, the CDR3 is TGTGCCAGCAGTATTCACAGGGGGCCTAATCAGCCCCAGCATTTT.

The rearrangement uses TRBV19 and TRBJ1-1, with D perhaps TRBD1 (6 bases). Germline values: CDR1 LNHDA, CDR2 SQIVND (reference sequence). The CDR3 loop spans 13 amino acids. V gave up 6 bases and J gave up 6 bases, with 14 bases separating them. This CDR3 reads CASRLGQSAEAFF. The CDR3 coding sequence is TGTGCCAGTAGATTAGGACAGTCGGCTGAAGCTTTCTTT.

V gene TRBV28 combines with J gene TRBJ2-7; D possibly corresponds to TRBD2 (5 bases). V lost 7 bases and J lost 1, with 14 bases in between. This CDR3 region has 14 residues. CDR1 and CDR2 (germline): MDHEN, SYDVKM. Written as DNA, the CDR3 is TGTGCCAGCACTCCCTGGACTGCTTCCTACGAGCAGTACTTC. Translation gives CASTPWTASYEQYF.

The chain combines TRBV11-2 with TRBJ1-6, with a weak D call TRBD1 (6 bases). Germline V CDR1 and CDR2: SGHAT, FQNNGV. CDR3 length equals 17 residues. Trimming removed 1 base at V and 9 bases at J, with 19 bases between. For the CDR3, the DNA is TGTGCCAGCAGCTTAGGGGAGGGGGTTCTAAAGGGTTCACCCCTCCACTTT. Its protein product is CASSLGEGVLKGSPLHF.

This chain connects TRBV7-2 to TRBJ2-3, with a possible D match to TRBD1 (5 bases). CDR1 and CDR2 from the germline V gene are SGHTA and FQGNSA. The CDR3 is made up of 17 amino acids. The V and J ends lost 2 bases and 2 bases respectively, with 17 bases between them. The DNA for the CDR3 is TGTGCCAGCAGCTTAAACCTGGTGACAGTCAACACAGATACGCAGTATTTT. Its translation is CASSLNLVTVNTDTQYF.

This clone came up a few times. The chain employs TRBV6-5 and TRBJ1-5; D is ambiguous. CDR3 size: 14 residues. Trimming pared 6 bases from V and 6 bases from J, leaving 15 bases between. Germline CDR1 reads MNHEY; CDR2 reads SVGAGI. CDR3 region: CASRPALTGQPQHF. CDR3 in DNA: TGTGCCAGCAGACCAGCCCTCACGGGTCAGCCCCAGCATTTT.

CDR3 in DNA: TGTGCCAGCAGTCCGGGGCCTCGAGTGCCCCAGCATTTT. Translated: CASSPGPRVPQHF. This chain links TRBV27 with TRBJ1-5; D possibly corresponds to TRBD1 (5 bases). This CDR3 has 13 amino acids. CDR1 is MNHEY, CDR2 SMNVEV, per germline (reference sequence). The ends were cut back, 5 bases at V and 9 bases at J, with 14 bases in the middle.

The table lists this clone with a count of one. The chain recombines TRBV5-5 with TRBJ2-1; 9 bases are shared with TRBD2. CDR1 is SGHKS, CDR2 YYEKEE, per germline (reference sequence). The J segment lost 8 bases and the V segment lost 5 bases, leaving 8 bases of the junction unmatched. This CDR3 region has 14 residues. The DNA of the CDR3 is TGTGCCAGCAGTGTCGTAGCGGGGGCCTATGAGCAGTTCTTC. Protein: CASSVVAGAYEQFF.

Only a few counts were recorded for this clone. The V and J genes are TRBV5-1 and TRBJ2-1; perhaps TRBD1 as D (6 bases). Germline values: CDR1 SGHRS, CDR2 YFSETQ. CDR3 size: 12 residues. Trimming took 8 bases from V and 10 from J, leaving 16 bases between them. The CDR3 DNA sequence: TGCGCCAGTAATACAGGGCTCGGCGAGCAGTTCTTC. The encoded protein is CASNTGLGEQFF. The complete variable domain, with remaining parts taken from reference TRBV5-1 and TRBJ2-1, reads KAGVTQTPRYLIKTRGQQVTLSCSPISGHRSVSWYQQTPGQGLQFLFEYFSETQRNKGNFPGRFSGRQFSNSRSEMNVSTLELGDSALYLCASNTGLGEQFFGPGTRLTVL.